This paragraph covers one T cell receptor (beta chain) sequence. This specimen comes from a study of blood T cell repertoires in COVID-19. Looking at the study overall: Nucleic acid was either cDNA or gDNA, and it came from T cells, B-cell-depleted T cells, or PBMCs.

Deletions cut 2 bases from V and 5 bases from J, with 15 bases between. The CDR3 sequence is 15 residues long. CDR1 is MGHRA and CDR2 is YSYEKL in the germline V gene. Only in-frame clones appear in the TCRdb table, and some are missing; sequencing was by immunoSEQ multiplex PCR. The table has tens of thousands of clones, around 80% seen once. The clonotype originates from a man aged 65 to 85 with acute or convalescent COVID-19. Sample: peripheral blood. The gene calls are TRBV4-1 and TRBJ1-1; possibly TRBD1 for D (6 bases). The CDR3 spells CASSQFVRGGTEAFF. The DNA of the CDR3 is TGCGCCAGCAGCCAATTCGTCAGGGGCGGTACTGAAGCTTTCTTT.